This T cell receptor (beta chain) was sequenced for a study of OX40 agonist ivuxolimab in advanced cancers. About the research overall: Three patients responded partially, comprising one with hepatocellular carcinoma and two with cutaneous melanoma. Study-wide results and caveats: In the 0.1 to 3.0 mg/kg range, CD4+ and CD8+ blood T cells had expanded clonally by week 6.

Blood samples were obtained at baseline, cycle 4 day 1, and cycle 7 day 1. TCRdb's table, derived via immunoSEQ multiplex PCR, lists solely in-frame clones and lacks some. The sample yields tens of thousands of clones, roughly 90% seen once. V lost 8 bases and J lost 4, with 12 bases in between. This CDR3 is 12 amino acids long. The germline V gene encodes CDR1 SNHLY and CDR2 FYNNEI. This clone has more than one count but fewer than ten. Its cognate antigen is unknown. The receptor comes from an adult with an advanced solid tumor such as melanoma, head and neck, liver or kidney cancer. The genes are TRBV2 and TRBJ2-7; no reliable D call. The sequencing used CD4+ or CD8+ T cells sorted from blood, collected in a trial of the OX40 agonist ivuxolimab. CDR3 sequence (DNA): TGTGCCAGCCACCGCCCTGGGTACGAGCAGTACTTC. Its translation: CASHRPGYEQYF. Looking up the rest from reference TRBV2 and TRBJ2-7 gives the full variable domain: EPEVTQTPSHQVTQMGQEVILRCVPISNHLYFYWYRQILGQKVEFLVSFYNNEISEKSEIFDDQFSVERPDGSNFTLKIRSTKLEDSAMYFCASHRPGYEQYFGPGTRLTVT.